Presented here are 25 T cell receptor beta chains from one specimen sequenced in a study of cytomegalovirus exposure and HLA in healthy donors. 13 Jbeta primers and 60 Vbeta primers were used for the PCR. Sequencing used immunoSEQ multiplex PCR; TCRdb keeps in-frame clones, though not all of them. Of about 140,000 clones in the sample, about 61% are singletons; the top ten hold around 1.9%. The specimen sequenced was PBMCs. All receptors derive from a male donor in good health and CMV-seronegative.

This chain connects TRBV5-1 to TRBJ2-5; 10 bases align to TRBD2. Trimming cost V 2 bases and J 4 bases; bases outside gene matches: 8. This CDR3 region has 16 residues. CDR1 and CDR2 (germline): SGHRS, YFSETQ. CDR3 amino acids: CASSFAPSGGGETQYF. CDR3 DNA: TGCGCCAGCAGCTTCGCCCCTAGCGGGGGAGGAGAGACCCAGTACTTC.

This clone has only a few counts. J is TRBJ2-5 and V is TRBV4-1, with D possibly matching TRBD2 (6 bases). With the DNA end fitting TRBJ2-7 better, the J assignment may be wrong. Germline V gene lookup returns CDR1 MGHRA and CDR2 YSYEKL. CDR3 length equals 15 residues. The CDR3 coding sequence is TGCGCCAGCAGCCAACTCGGGGGAACTACCTACGAGCAGTACTTC. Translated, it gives CASSQLGGTTYEQYF.

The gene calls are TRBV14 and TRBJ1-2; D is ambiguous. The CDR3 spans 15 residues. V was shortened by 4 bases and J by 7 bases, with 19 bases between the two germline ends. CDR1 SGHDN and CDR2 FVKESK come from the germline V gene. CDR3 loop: CASSLARISSVGYTF. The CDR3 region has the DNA TGTGCCAGCAGCCTCGCCAGGATCTCCTCGGTTGGCTACACCTTC. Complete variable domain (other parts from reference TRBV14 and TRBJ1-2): EAGVTQFPSHSVIEKGQTVTLRCDPISGHDNLYWYRRVMGKEIKFLLHFVKESKQDESGMPNNRFLAERTGGTYSTLKVQPAELEDSGVYFCASSLARISSVGYTFGSGTRLTVV.

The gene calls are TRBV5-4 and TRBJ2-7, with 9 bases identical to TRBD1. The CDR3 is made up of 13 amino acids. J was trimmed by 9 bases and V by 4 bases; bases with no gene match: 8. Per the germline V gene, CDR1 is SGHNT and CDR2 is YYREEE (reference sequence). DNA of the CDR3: TGTGCCAGCAGCGCCCGGGACAGGGTGGGGCAGTACTTC. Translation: CASSARDRVGQYF.

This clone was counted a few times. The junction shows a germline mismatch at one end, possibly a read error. The CDR3 DNA is TGTTCCAGCAGCTTAGGGGGGGCTGAAGCTTTCTTT. Protein product: CSSSLGGAEAFF. This rearrangement joins TRBV7-9 to TRBJ1-1, with D tentatively TRBD1 (6 bases). The CDR3 covers 12 residues. Germline V CDR1 and CDR2: SEHNR, FQNEAQ (reference sequence).

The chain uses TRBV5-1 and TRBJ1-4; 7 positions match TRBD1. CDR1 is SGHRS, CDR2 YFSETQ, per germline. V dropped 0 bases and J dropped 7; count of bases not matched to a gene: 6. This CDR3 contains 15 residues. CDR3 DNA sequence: TGCGCCAGCAGCTTGGAGGGGGCAATGGTTGAAAAACTGTTTTTT. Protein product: CASSLEGAMVEKLFF.

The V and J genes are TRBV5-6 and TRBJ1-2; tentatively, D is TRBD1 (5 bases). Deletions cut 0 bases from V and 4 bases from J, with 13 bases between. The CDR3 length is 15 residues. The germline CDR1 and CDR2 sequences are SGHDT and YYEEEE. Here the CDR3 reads CASSLVGGGGYGYTF. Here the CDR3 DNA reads TGTGCCAGCAGCTTGGTTGGCGGCGGGGGCTATGGCTACACCTTC. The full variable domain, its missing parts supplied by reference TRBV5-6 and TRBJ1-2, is DAGVTQSPTHLIKTRGQQVTLRCSPKSGHDTVSWYQQALGQGPQFIFQYYEEEERQRGNFPDRFSGHQFPNYSSELNVNALLLGDSALYLCASSLVGGGGYGYTFGSGTRLTVV.

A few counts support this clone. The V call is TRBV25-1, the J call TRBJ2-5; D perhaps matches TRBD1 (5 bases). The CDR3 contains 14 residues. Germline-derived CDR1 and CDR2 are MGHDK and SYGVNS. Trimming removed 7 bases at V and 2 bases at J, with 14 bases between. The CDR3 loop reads CASTVGAIQETQYF. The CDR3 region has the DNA TGTGCCAGCACCGTAGGGGCTATACAAGAGACCCAGTACTTC.

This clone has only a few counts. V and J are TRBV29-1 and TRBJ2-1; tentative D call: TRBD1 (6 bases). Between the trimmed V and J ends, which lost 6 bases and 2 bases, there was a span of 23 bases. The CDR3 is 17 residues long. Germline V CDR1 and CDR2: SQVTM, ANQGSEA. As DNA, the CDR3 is TGCAGCGTCAGGGGATCGGGAAGTCGAAATACCTACAATGAGCAGTTCTTC. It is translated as CSVRGSGSRNTYNEQFF.

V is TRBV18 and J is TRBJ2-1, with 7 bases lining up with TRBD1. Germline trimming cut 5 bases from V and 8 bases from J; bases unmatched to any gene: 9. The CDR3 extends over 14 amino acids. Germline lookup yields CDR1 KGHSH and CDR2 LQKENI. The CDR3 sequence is CASSYRDSIHEQFF. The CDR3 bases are TGTGCCAGCTCATACCGGGACAGCATCCATGAGCAGTTCTTC. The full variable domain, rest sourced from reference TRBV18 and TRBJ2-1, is NAGVMQNPRHLVRRRGQEARLRCSPMKGHSHVYWYRQLPEEGLKFMVYLQKENIIDESGMPKERFSAEFPKEGPSILRIQQVVRGDSAAYFCASSYRDSIHEQFFGPGTRLTVL.

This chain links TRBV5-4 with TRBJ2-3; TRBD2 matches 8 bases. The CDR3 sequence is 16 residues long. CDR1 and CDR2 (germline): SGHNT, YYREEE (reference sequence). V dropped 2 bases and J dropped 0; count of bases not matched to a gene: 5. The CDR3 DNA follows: TGTGCCAGCAGCTTACCTAGCGGGCCTAGCACAGATACGCAGTATTTT. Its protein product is CASSLPSGPSTDTQYF.

The CDR3 loop reads CASSQSTSGRPGNTIYF. The CDR3 DNA sequence: TGCGCCAGCAGTCAATCCACGTCAGGCCGACCTGGAAACACCATATATTTT. The chain has TRBV23-1 and TRBJ1-3; D remains unclear. TRBV23-1 is marked as an open reading frame, function uncertain. With 0 bases removed from V and 2 bases from J, the gap between germline ends came to 14 bases. The CDR3 covers 17 residues.

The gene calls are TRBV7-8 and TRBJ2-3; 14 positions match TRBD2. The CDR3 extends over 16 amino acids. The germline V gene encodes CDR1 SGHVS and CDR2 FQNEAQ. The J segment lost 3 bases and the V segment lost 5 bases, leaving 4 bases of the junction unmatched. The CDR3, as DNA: TGTGCCAGCAGCCCACGGACTAGCGGGGGGACAGATACGCAGTATTTT. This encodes CASSPRTSGGTDTQYF.

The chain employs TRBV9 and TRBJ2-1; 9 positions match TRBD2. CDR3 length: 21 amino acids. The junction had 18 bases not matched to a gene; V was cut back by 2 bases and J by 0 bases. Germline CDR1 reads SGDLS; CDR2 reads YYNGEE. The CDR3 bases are TGTGCCAGCAGCGTCCGTGGCCCCCAGCGGGGGGCCTCAAGCTCCTACAATGAGCAGTTCTTC. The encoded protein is CASSVRGPQRGASSSYNEQFF.

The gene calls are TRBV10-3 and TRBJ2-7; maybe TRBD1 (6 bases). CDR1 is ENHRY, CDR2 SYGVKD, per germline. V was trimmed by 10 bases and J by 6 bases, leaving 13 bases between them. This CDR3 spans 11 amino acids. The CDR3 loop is CATAGQREQYF. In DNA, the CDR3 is TGTGCCACCGCAGGACAGCGCGAGCAGTACTTC.

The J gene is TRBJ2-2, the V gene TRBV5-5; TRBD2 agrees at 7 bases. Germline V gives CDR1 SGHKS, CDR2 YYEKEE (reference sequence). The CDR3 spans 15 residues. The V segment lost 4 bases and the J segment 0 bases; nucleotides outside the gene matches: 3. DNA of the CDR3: TGTGCCAGCAGCCCAGGGACTACGAACACCGGGGAGCTGTTTTTT. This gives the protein CASSPGTTNTGELFF.

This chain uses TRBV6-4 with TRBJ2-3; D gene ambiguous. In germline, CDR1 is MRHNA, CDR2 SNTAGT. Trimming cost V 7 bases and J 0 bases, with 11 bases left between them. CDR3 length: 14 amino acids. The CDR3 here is CASKRSHSTDTQYF. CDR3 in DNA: TGTGCCAGCAAGCGATCACATAGCACAGATACGCAGTATTTT.

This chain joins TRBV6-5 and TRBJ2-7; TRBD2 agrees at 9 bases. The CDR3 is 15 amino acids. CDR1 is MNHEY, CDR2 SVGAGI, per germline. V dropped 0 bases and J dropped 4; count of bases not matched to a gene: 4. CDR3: CASSYSGSGGYEQYF. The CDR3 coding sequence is TGTGCCAGCAGTTACTCGGGTAGCGGGGGTTACGAGCAGTACTTC.

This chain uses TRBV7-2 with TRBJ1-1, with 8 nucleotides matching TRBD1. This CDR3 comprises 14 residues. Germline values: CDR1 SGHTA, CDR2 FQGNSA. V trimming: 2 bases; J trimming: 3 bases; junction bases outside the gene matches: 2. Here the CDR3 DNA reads TGTGCCAGCAGCTTACAACAGGGGGACACTGAAGCTTTCTTT. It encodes CASSLQQGDTEAFF.

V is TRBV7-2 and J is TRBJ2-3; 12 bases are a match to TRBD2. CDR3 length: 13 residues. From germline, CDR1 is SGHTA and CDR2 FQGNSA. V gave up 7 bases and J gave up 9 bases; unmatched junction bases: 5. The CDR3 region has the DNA TGTGCCAGCATCCTAGCGGGGGGGGACACGCAGTATTTT. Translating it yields CASILAGGDTQYF. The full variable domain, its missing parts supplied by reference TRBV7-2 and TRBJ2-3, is GAGVSQSPSNKVTEKGKDVELRCDPISGHTALYWYRQSLGQGLEFLIYFQGNSAPDKSGLPSDRFSAERTGGSVSTLTIQRTQQEDSAVYLCASILAGGDTQYFGPGTRLTVL.

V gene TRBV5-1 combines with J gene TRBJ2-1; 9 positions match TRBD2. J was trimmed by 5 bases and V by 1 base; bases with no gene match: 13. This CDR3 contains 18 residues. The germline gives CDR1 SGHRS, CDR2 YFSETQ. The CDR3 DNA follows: TGCGCCAGCAGCTTGTCAGGCGGGGGGGCCTTGGGCCACAATGAGCAGTTCTTC. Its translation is CASSLSGGGALGHNEQFF.

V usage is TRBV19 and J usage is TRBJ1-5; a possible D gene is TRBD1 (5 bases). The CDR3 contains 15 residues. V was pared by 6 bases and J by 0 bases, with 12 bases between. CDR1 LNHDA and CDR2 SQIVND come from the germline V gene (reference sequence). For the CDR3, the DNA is TGTGCCAGTAGAATTACCGACAGTAGCAATCAGCCCCAGCATTTT. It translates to CASRITDSSNQPQHF.

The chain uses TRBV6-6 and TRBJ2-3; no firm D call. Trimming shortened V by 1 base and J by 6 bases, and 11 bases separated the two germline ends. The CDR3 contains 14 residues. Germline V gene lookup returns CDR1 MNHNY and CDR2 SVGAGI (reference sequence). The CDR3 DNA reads TGTGCCAGCAGTTACTACGGCAGGCCCGATACGCAGTATTTT. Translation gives CASSYYGRPDTQYF.

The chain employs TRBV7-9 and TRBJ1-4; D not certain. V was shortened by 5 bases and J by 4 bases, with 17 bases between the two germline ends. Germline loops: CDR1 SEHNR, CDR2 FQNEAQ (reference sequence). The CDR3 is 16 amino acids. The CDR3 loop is CASSPLRAEINEKLFF. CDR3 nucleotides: TGTGCCAGCAGCCCACTCAGAGCGGAGATTAATGAAAAACTGTTTTTT. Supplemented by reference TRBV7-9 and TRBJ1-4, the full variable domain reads DTGVSQNPRHKITKRGQNVTFRCDPISEHNRLYWYRQTLGQGPEFLTYFQNEAQLEKSRLLSDRFSAERPKGSFSTLEIQRTEQGDSAMYLCASSPLRAEINEKLFFGSGTQLSVL.

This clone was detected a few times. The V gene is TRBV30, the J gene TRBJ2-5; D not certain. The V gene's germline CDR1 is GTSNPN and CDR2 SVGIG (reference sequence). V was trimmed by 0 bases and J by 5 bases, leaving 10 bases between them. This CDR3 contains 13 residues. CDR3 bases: TGTGCCTGGAGTGTCCCTGGCTCGGAGACCCAGTACTTC. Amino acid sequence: CAWSVPGSETQYF. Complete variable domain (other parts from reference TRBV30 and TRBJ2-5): SQTIHQWPATLVQPVGSPLSLECTVEGTSNPNLYWYRQAAGRGLQLLFYSVGIGQISSEVPQNLSASRPQDRQFILSSKKLLLSDSGFYLCAWSVPGSETQYFGPGTRLLVL.